This T cell receptor (beta chain) was sequenced during a study of T cells expressing NK-cell markers. This CDR3 has 16 residues. CDR1 and CDR2 from the germline V gene are SGHTA and FQGNSA. TCRdb reanalyzed the 5' RACE reads and collapses them to one entry per CDR3 protein, without DNA. In total, the table holds roughly 110,000 distinct CDR3 sequences. The chain employs TRBV7-2 and TRBJ2-3; absent DNA, TCRdb's TRBD2 call cannot be checked. The source of this sequence is a woman between 18 and 70 years old in good health. Sequenced input: blood T cells: a sorted CD56 or NKG2C T cell subset, CD4+ or CD8+ T cells, or bulk PBMC T cells (not recorded which). CDR3 sequence: CASSRRAGEVPDTQYF.